Below, 3 T cell receptor beta chains from the same sample are listed, as sequenced in a study of T cell responses to AZD1222 COVID-19 vaccine. TCRdb keeps only in-frame clones here, not all; method: immunoSEQ multiplex PCR. The table has tens of thousands of clones, approximately 79% seen once. The sequencing here drew on peripheral blood, taken on day 0 of MenACWY control vaccination. The receptors derive from an adult in good health.

The chain has TRBV16 and TRBJ1-4; D call uncertain. CDR3 length: 14 amino acids. V lost 3 bases and J 6 bases, leaving 11 bases between the germline ends. Per germline, CDR1 KGHSY and CDR2 FQNENV. CDR3: CASSHVREHEKLFF. Written as DNA, the CDR3 is TGTGCCAGCAGCCATGTCCGCGAACATGAAAAACTGTTTTTT.

The rearrangement joins TRBV11-2 to TRBJ2-1; 10 bases align to TRBD2. From germline, CDR1 is SGHAT and CDR2 FQNNGV. CDR3 length: 16 amino acids. Trimming at V came to 1 base and at J to 13 bases, leaving 13 bases not matched to a gene. The CDR3 protein is CASSLGGSGGRGYQFF. The CDR3 bases are TGTGCCAGCAGCTTAGGAGGTAGCGGGGGGCGGGGTTACCAGTTCTTC.

The chain uses TRBV11-2 and TRBJ1-1, with 8 bases that match TRBD1. Germline CDR1 SGHAT, CDR2 FQNNGV. CDR3 length: 14 residues. The ends lost 7 bases at V and 5 bases at J; junction bases unmatched: 9. The CDR3, as DNA: TGTGCCAGCACAGGACAGGGTTGGGGAACTGAAGCTTTCTTT. Protein sequence: CASTGQGWGTEAFF.